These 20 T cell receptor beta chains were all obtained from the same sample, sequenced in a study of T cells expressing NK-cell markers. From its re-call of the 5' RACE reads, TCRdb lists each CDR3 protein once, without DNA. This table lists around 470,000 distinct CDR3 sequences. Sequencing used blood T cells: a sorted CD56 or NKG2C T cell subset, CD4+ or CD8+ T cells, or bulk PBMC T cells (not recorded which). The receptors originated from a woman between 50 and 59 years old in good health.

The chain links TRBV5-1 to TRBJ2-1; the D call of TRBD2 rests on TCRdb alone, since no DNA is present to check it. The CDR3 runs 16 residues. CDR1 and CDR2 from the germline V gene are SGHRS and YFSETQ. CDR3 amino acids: CASSLGLRELYNEQFF.

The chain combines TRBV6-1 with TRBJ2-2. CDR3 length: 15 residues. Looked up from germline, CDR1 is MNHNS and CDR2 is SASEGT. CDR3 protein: CASSPLTTYTGELFF.

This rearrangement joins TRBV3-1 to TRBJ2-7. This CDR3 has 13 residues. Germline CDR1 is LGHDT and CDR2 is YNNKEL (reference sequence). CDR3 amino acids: CASSRGTQYEQYF.

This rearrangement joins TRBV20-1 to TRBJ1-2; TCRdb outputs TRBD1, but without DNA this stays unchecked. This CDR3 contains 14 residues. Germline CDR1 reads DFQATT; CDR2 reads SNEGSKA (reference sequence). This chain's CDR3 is CSATRAGSKNGYTF.

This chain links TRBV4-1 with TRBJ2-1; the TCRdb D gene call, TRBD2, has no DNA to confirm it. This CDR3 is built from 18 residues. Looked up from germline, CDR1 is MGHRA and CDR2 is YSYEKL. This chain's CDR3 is CASSQGLAYGRHYNEQFF.

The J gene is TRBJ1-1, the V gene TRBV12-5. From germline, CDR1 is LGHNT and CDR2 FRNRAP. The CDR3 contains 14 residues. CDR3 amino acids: CASGGPRENTEAFF.

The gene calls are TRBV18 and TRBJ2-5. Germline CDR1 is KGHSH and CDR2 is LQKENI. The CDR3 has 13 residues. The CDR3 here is CASSPKDGETQYF.

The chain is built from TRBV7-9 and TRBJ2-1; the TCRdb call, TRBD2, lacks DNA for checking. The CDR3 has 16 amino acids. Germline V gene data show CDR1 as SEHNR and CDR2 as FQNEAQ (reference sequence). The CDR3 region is CASSGRLAGSGNEQFF.

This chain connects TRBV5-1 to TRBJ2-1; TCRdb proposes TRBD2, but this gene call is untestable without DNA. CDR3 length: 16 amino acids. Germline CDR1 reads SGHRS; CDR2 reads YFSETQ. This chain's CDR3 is CASSFHQTGAYNEQFF.

CDR3 protein: CSARDGGIEQFF. This sequence joins TRBV20-1 and TRBJ2-1; with no DNA, the TCRdb D assignment of TRBD1 cannot be verified. Germline lookup yields CDR1 DFQATT and CDR2 SNEGSKA (reference sequence). CDR3 length: 12 residues.

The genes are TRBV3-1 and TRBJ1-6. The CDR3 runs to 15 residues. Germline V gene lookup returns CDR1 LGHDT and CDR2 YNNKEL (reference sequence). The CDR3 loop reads CASSQEGTYNSPLHF.

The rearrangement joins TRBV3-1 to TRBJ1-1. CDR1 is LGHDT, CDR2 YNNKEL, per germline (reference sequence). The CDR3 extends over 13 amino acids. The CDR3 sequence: CASSQVIRSEAFF.

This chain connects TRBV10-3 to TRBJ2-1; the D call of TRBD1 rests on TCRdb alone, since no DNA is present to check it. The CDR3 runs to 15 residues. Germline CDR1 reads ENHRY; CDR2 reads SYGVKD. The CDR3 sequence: CAISESGEGYNEQFF.

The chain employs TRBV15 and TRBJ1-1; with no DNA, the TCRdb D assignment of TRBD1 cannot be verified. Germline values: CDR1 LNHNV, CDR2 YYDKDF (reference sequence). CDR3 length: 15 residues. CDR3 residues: CATSSPGSLNTEAFF. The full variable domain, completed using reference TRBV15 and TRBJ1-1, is DAMVIQNPRYQVTQFGKPVTLSCSQTLNHNVMYWYQQKSSQAPKLLFHYYDKDFNNEADTPDNFQSRRPNTSFCFLDIRSPGLGDTAMYLCATSSPGSLNTEAFFGQGTRLTVV.

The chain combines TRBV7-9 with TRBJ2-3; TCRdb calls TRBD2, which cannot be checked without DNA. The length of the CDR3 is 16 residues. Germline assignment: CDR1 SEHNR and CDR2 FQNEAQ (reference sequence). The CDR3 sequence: CASIHKMSGSTDTQYF.

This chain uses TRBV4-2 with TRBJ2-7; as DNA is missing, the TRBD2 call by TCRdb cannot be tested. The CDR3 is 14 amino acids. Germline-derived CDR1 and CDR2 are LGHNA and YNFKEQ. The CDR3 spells CASSQLAGSYEQYF.

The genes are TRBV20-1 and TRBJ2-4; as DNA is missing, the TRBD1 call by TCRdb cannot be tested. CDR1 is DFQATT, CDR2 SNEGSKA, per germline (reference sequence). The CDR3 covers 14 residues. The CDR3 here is CSVTGAVAKNIQYF.

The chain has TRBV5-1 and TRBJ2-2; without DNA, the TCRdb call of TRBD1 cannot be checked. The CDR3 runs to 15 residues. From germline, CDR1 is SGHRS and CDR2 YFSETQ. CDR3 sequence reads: CASSGPRQGLRELFF.

CDR3 residues: CASRSTVLGTEAFF. J is TRBJ1-1 and V is TRBV6-5. The CDR3 runs 14 residues. CDR1 and CDR2 from the germline V gene are MNHEY and SVGAGI.

CDR3 sequence: CSVSGGQGINYGYTF. This sequence joins TRBV29-1 and TRBJ1-2; TCRdb calls TRBD1, which cannot be checked without DNA. Germline lookup yields CDR1 SQVTM and CDR2 ANQGSEA. The CDR3 totals 15 residues.